The source of this T cell receptor beta chain is a study of T cell responses to AZD1222 COVID-19 vaccine. Broader study findings: Unmutated variant regions are reportedly targeted by nearly half of spike-specific TCRs. A mostly white British donor set with more females was recruited, and clonal diversity was possibly underestimated. At baseline, just a handful of AZD1222 recipients tested seropositive. Sampling that yielded the repertoires occurred only after the peak T cell response.

Method: immunoSEQ multiplex PCR; TCRdb's copy keeps in-frame clones and lacks some. The table has 75,000 to 80,000 clones, roughly 80% seen once. On this clone itself: What it binds is unknown.

The source of this sequence is an adult who received the MenACWY meningococcal vaccine as a control. Sequencing used peripheral blood, obtained 28 days after the second dose of the MenACWY control vaccine.

The CDR3 loop reads CASSTEYSGNTIYF. Here the CDR3 DNA reads TGTGCCAGCAGTACCGAGTACTCTGGAAACACCATATATTTT. The chain joins TRBV6-2 or TRBV6-3 to TRBJ1-3; no definite D call. CDR1 and CDR2 from the germline V gene are MNHEY and SVGEGT. CDR3 length equals 14 residues. The ends were cut back, 5 bases at V and 0 bases at J, with 8 bases in the middle.